Listed here are 14 T cell receptor beta chains from one sample, sequenced in a study of shared clonotypes between healthy human individuals. Sequencing used immunoSEQ multiplex PCR; TCRdb keeps in-frame clones, though not all of them. This table holds about 1.1 million clones, approximately 80% found once. Material for sequencing was memory CD4+ T cells from PBMCs. The subset: CD45RA-negative fraction. These receptors all come from a man younger than 35 in good health. Some clones in this sample may be carry-over from other donors' samples.

The chain employs TRBV29-1 and TRBJ1-5; the D gene is possibly TRBD1 (5 bases). This CDR3 has 11 residues. V lost 7 bases and J 3 bases, leaving 7 bases between the germline ends. Germline CDR1 is SQVTM and CDR2 is ANQGSEA. CDR3 protein: CSAGDNQPQHF. The CDR3 DNA is TGCAGCGCGGGGGACAATCAGCCCCAGCATTTT.

This clone has a count of ten or more. The chain recombines TRBV21-1 with TRBJ2-7. TRBV21-1 is deemed a pseudogene. This CDR3 comprises 14 residues. The CDR3 spells CASSPQKWIREQYF. In DNA form, the CDR3 reads TGTGCCAGCAGCCCCCAGAAGTGGATTCGGGAGCAGTACTTC.

J is TRBJ2-1 and V is TRBV7-3; 11 bases line up with TRBD2. The CDR3 has 15 residues. Germline V CDR1 and CDR2: SGHTA, FQGTGA. V was clipped by 3 bases and J by 7 bases; unmatched bases: 5. In DNA form, the CDR3 reads TGTGCCAGCAGCTTGACTAGCGGGATAATGAATGAGCAGTTCTTC. It codes for CASSLTSGIMNEQFF.

This chain connects TRBV11-1 to TRBJ2-3; D is possibly TRBD2 (7 bases). Germline V lookup: CDR1 SGHAT, CDR2 FQDESV (reference sequence). CDR3 length equals 13 residues. With 5 bases removed from V and 6 bases from J, the gap between germline ends came to 12 bases. The CDR3 coding sequence is TGTGCCAGCAGCCGAGGGGGGGCCGATACGCAGTATTTT. Its protein product is CASSRGGADTQYF.

The chain links TRBV7-6 to TRBJ2-7; weak D call: TRBD2 (5 bases). This CDR3 is 16 amino acids long. Trimming removed 1 base from V and 0 bases from J, with 13 bases in between. Germline V CDR1 and CDR2: SGHVS, FNYEAQ. CDR3 loop: CASSLESSASSYEQYF. CDR3 in DNA: TGTGCCAGCAGCTTAGAGAGTAGCGCGAGCTCCTACGAGCAGTACTTC.

The gene calls are TRBV30 and TRBJ2-7, with D unclear. Germline CDR1 GTSNPN, CDR2 SVGIG (reference sequence). The CDR3 sequence is 12 residues long. V was shortened by 2 bases and J by 2 bases, with 7 bases between the two germline ends. CDR3 amino acids: CAWSPAPYEQYF. The CDR3 DNA is TGTGCCTGGAGTCCGGCCCCCTACGAGCAGTACTTC.

With regard to this clone: Other DNA variants within this sample encode the same CDR3. This rearrangement joins TRBV5-1 to TRBJ2-3; the D gene is possibly TRBD2 (5 bases). The CDR3 length is 13 residues. CDR1 and CDR2 (germline): SGHRS, YFSETQ. The V end was cut by 3 bases, the J end by 1 base, with 6 bases between. The DNA of the CDR3 is TGCGCCAGCAGCTCCGGGGGCACAGATACGCAGTATTTT. The encoded protein is CASSSGGTDTQYF.

The chain couples TRBV29-1 to TRBJ2-7; D call uncertain. Germline CDR1 is SQVTM and CDR2 is ANQGSEA. V lost 6 bases, J lost 2 bases, and 11 bases lay in between. This CDR3 comprises 12 residues. The CDR3 bases are TGCAGCGTAAATACGGCCACCTACGAGCAGTACTTC. Translating it yields CSVNTATYEQYF.

The chain employs TRBV7-9 and TRBJ1-5; D is perhaps TRBD1 (6 bases). Germline V gives CDR1 SEHNR, CDR2 FQNEAQ (reference sequence). The germline V and J ends were trimmed by 7 bases and 6 bases, with 10 bases remaining between them. CDR3 length: 12 residues. The CDR3 sequence is CASTRGAQPQHF. CDR3 DNA: TGTGCCAGCACCCGGGGGGCTCAGCCCCAGCATTTT.

The chain joins TRBV7-3 to TRBJ2-1; 9 bases agree with TRBD2. The CDR3 contains 15 residues. V gave up 1 base and J gave up 8 bases; unmatched junction bases: 6. CDR1 is SGHTA, CDR2 FQGTGA, per germline. The chain's CDR3 is CASSLMGLALDEQFF. The CDR3 nucleotides are TGTGCCAGCAGCTTAATGGGACTAGCTCTGGATGAGCAGTTCTTC.

V usage is TRBV30 and J usage is TRBJ1-3; D not resolved. The germline CDR1 and CDR2 sequences are GTSNPN and SVGIG (reference sequence). The CDR3 is 14 residues long. V was pared by 0 bases and J by 9 bases, with 15 bases between. For the CDR3, the DNA is TGTGCCTGGAGTGTAGGACGCGGCTTTACCACCATATATTTT. Translated: CAWSVGRGFTTIYF. The full variable domain, in which reference TRBV30 and TRBJ1-3 provide the parts outside the CDR3, is SQTIHQWPATLVQPVGSPLSLECTVEGTSNPNLYWYRQAAGRGLQLLFYSVGIGQISSEVPQNLSASRPQDRQFILSSKKLLLSDSGFYLCAWSVGRGFTTIYFGEGSWLTVV.

This chain joins TRBV7-9 and TRBJ2-7; D may correspond to TRBD1 or TRBD2 (7 bases each). Germline V CDR1 and CDR2: SEHNR, FQNEAQ (reference sequence). V lost 4 bases to trimming and J lost 6 bases, with 16 bases between them. This CDR3 comprises 14 residues. CDR3 sequence: CASSSSGGRAEQYF. CDR3 DNA: TGTGCCAGCAGCTCTTCAGGGGGGAGGGCCGAGCAGTACTTC.

The V gene is TRBV28, the J gene TRBJ1-4, with D perhaps TRBD1 (5 bases). Trimming stripped 5 bases from V and 1 base from J, with 17 bases between. Germline V gives CDR1 MDHEN, CDR2 SYDVKM. CDR3 length equals 17 residues. The CDR3 region is CASSPRGGWGTNEKLFF. The CDR3 DNA sequence: TGTGCCAGCAGTCCCCGCGGGGGGTGGGGAACTAATGAAAAACTGTTTTTT.

This clone turned up a few times. The chain links TRBV28 to TRBJ2-7; perhaps TRBD2 as D (6 bases). From germline, CDR1 is MDHEN and CDR2 SYDVKM. The CDR3 is 15 amino acids. Trimming left V 7 bases short and J 6 bases short, with 22 bases between. CDR3 nucleotides: TGTGCCAGCAACTCCCTAGGCGAAAGGAGGGCCGAGCAGTACTTC. As protein: CASNSLGERRAEQYF.